The entry below gives a single T cell receptor beta chain sequence along with its context. It lacks a known antigen. No much larger clonotype is one base removed from it; base qualities were not supplied. The cohort consisted of 600 or so healthy bone marrow donors. All cohort members were sampled while nominally healthy, although unrecorded immune exposures were likely present. The donor was CMV seronegative and belonged to the group of under 400 seronegative cohort members. Each donor provided a peripheral blood sample, and peripheral blood mononuclear cells were used for TCR beta sequencing. The Qiagen DNeasy Blood Extraction Kit was used to extract genomic DNA from the blood cell samples. Including the terminal cysteine and phenylalanine, the CDR3 comprises 14 residues. Of the read, only the CDR3 DNA is kept; its 42 bases are in frame from base 1. After removal of 6 bases from V and 4 bases from J, the junction retains 7 bases not matched to a gene. For CDR1 and CDR2, the germline V gene (reference sequence) lists MNHNY and SVGAGI.

This sample was included in a study of cytomegalovirus exposure and HLA in healthy donors (dated by TCRdb to the late 2010s). At the level of the whole study: In an earlier analysis of under 750 of the donors, under 300 Gb of sequence data and 90 million to 130 million unique TCR beta sequences from 180 million or so T cells were reported. Around 330 gigabases of sequencing data and around 80 million unique TCR sequences made up an early release that covered over 550 HLA-typed donors. Of the 300 to 450 genotyped donors, less than 90% were placed in the genetic ancestry cluster associated with self-reported Caucasian donors. The study aimed to test whether signatures of past pathogen exposure could be identified by cataloging public T cell receptors. The study used immunosequencing to profile the T cell repertoires of 670 or so subjects and linked those repertoires to cytomegalovirus serostatus. Along with the approximately 700-subject first cohort, a separate validation cohort of some 130 different subjects was used. To predict cytomegalovirus infection status, the study combined high-throughput TCR immunosequencing, statistical association of individual TCRs with disease status, and machine learning. To study patterns of TCR occurrence, a later analysis re-analyzed previously published TCR beta repertoires from around 670 donors and added high-resolution HLA genotyping. In the later analysis, no new phenotypic data were used to find candidate immune exposures; instead, reliance was placed on TCR beta sequences and their occurrence across donors. An earlier analysis of roughly 600 of the donors used high-throughput TCR beta sequencing to judge whether each TCR beta V gene segment behaved as functional or pseudogenic. Donor age, sex, ethnicity and CMV serostatus were compiled alongside the repertoire data. A later genetic analysis took genome-wide SNP genotypes for about 55% of the 666 donors and used that subset as a discovery cohort. All discovery cohort repertoires had been generated on a single sequencing platform. Class I and class II HLA loci were covered by the typing at four-digit resolution. Typing coverage varied by locus: roughly 620-630 donors for A, B, C, DRB1 and DQB1; roughly 560 for DQA1; approximately 610 for DPA1; approximately 470 for DPB1. Because of strong linkage in the cohort, roughly five DR-DQ haplotypes were treated as single units for association and clustering. Across roughly 420 genotyped donors of the cohort, an average of about 240,000 unique TCR beta nucleotide sequences per donor were sequenced, and 15% to 20% of those sequences were non-productive. The paper's findings and limits, for the study overall: According to a later analysis, TCR association rates differed among HLA loci, with DRB1 alleles showing the most associated TCRs and HLA-C alleles showing the fewest. Compared with equally common non-associated chains, HLA-associated TCR beta chains in a later analysis were more clonally expanded and had lower generation probabilities. Only TCR beta chains were sequenced in this cohort, and the absence of alpha or paired-chain data limited detectable features. In vitro tests confirmed that three of the cytomegalovirus-associated TCR beta chains recognize cytomegalovirus antigens. In a later genetic analysis, fewer N-insertions in productive TCRs were reported among donors in an Asian-associated ancestry cluster than the roughly 710-donor mean. In a later analysis, most CMV-associated TCR beta chains were found to appear HLA-restricted, with HLA associations seemingly driven largely by CMV exposure. Immune exposure information for the cohort was limited to CMV serostatus. Linkage disequilibrium might explain the correlated functional status among segregating V segments, but an unknown experimental factor could not be excluded. An earlier analysis of 587 of the donors showed that most TCR beta V segments appeared in productive rearrangements either about 90% or about 30% of the time, which broadly matched IMGT annotations. While some public TCRs were present in many individuals, most TCR sequences turned up only very rarely across donors. Because some donors lacked HLA typing at each locus, the association tests relied only on the typed subset. Strong co-occurrence of HLA alleles, especially DR and DQ, made assigning TCR associations to individual alleles difficult. The authors suggested that the approach could potentially be extended to other disease states and immunological phenotypes. A cluster of highly shared sequence variants was judged likely to represent a technical artifact of the sequencing pipeline. V-gene and J-gene trimming of TCR beta chains was associated with a missense DCLRE1C variant in a later genetic analysis, and the association was replicated in an independent cohort. Specific HLA alleles were associated with 18,000 or so TCR beta sequences at a false discovery rate of 0.05 in a later analysis. According to a later analysis, parvovirus B19, influenza, CMV and Epstein-Barr virus appeared linked to several top co-occurrence clusters. In the study, around 150 TCR beta chains were listed as associated with cytomegalovirus. Roughly uniform sequencing depth across donors was assumed in presence/absence analyses, although this assumption may not hold. The classifier was reported to diagnose cytomegalovirus status with high specificity and sensitivity in both the original and validation cohorts. Some IMGT-functional V segments, including TRBV6-2 and TRBV6-3, could not be distinguished by the 87-base-pair reads and were therefore excluded. A further reported finding was that TCR beta sequences accurately predicted the HLA-A and HLA-B alleles for most subjects in the first cohort. Seventeen rarely observed V segments, including chromosome 9 orphons, were excluded from the earlier analysis of several hundred of the donors because counts were too low.

The protocol used for the library was the immunoSEQ multiplex PCR assay. For the multiplex PCR, a mixture combining 60 forward primers for TCR Vbeta segments and 13 reverse primers for TCR Jbeta segments was used. The CDR3 region of rearranged TCR beta genes was amplified from genomic DNA with a multiplex PCR assay. On the Illumina HiSeq System, the amplified TCR beta libraries were sequenced as 87-base-pair reads. From the authors' description of their analysis: A later analysis tallied roughly 78 million unique TCR beta chains across the 666 repertoires, and about 10 million of those chains were shared by two or more donors. A nearest-neighbor algorithm error-corrected the raw reads and collapsed the reads into unique sequences, merging closely related sequences to remove PCR and sequencing errors. Alignment of CDR3 sequences to IMGT reference sequences was used to assign V, D and J gene segments. Each retained sequence needed at least a six-nucleotide match to both a V gene segment and a J gene segment. Rearrangements were called productive when the CDR3 lacked stop codons and stayed in frame with V and J; all others were non-productive. CDR3 was defined by IMGT convention, running from the second conserved V-encoded cysteine to the conserved J-encoded phenylalanine. The earlier analysis of more than 450 of the donors excluded sequences that lacked an unambiguous match to a single V gene segment. An earlier analysis of 450 to 650 of the donors called V segments functional above 56.7% productive rearrangements and segregating when the between-donor standard deviation exceeded 5%. To diagnose cytomegalovirus status from the catalog of TCR beta chain sequences, a statistical classification framework was built. In a later analysis, TCR nucleotide sequences were compared against IMGT/GENE-DB human TR gene sequences so that V and J genes could be assigned. A later analysis assigned CDR3 sequences and most-parsimonious VDJ recombination scenarios with the TCRdist pipeline. A later analysis defined each TCR beta chain by its CDR3 amino acid sequence plus V-gene family, and excluded reads lacking a unique V-gene family. A later analysis removed 500 to 650 highly shared, low-generation-probability nucleotide sequences to deal with suspected cross-contamination and a sequencing artifact. A later analysis calculated a clonal expansion index for each public chain from normalized within-repertoire ranks of inferred template counts. Generation probabilities in a later analysis came from a VDJ recombination model fitted to out-of-frame rearrangements, and those results were checked against IGoR. A later analysis scored TCR-TCR, TCR-HLA and TCR-CMV co-occurrence with hypergeometric tests, applying a repertoire-size bias correction to TCR pairs. In a later analysis, false discovery rates were estimated by permuting HLA or CMV assignments 20 times. A later analysis grouped co-occurring TCRs with DBSCAN, adding TCRdist sequence similarity when clustering within HLA-allele-positive subsets. Repertoires with fewer than 30,000 or more than 120,000 public chains, plus five repertoires with anomalous nucleotide sharing, were excluded from co-occurrence clustering. TCRdb mirrors the immuneACCESS table, restricted to in-frame sequences. Some clones are absent from its copies; in checked studies, under half trace to an unresolved V gene, and the reason for the others is unknown. V, J and clone size are taken as reported in that table, and D and trimming were inferred from the DNA itself. The sample yields 200,000 or so clones; over 70% were counted once. Under 0.85% of the sample is taken by the ten largest.

This sequence was found in a boy aged 2 to 9 in good health and CMV-seronegative. The chain links TRBV6-6 with TRBJ1-1, with TRBD1 identical over 8 junction bases. The sample taken for sequencing was PBMCs. The DNA reads as follows: TGTGCCAGCAGCGTCCGGGACAGGACCACTGAAGCTTTCTTT. It is translated as CASSVRDRTTEAFF.